A selection of T cell receptor beta chains follows, all from one sample in a study of T cell responses to AZD1222 COVID-19 vaccine. The table came from immunoSEQ multiplex PCR; TCRdb's copy has only in-frame clones and leaves some out. This repertoire shows around 160,000 clones, less than 95% found once; its top ten account for approximately 0.58%. Sequenced material: peripheral blood, taken on day 0 of AZD1222 vaccination. The source is an adult in good health. The CDR3 runs from the conserved cysteine through the conserved F or W. The D gene is left open where the match is weak. Clone size is stated in some rows and not others, as once, few, many or a class when expanded.

clone_size j_call v_call d_call cdr3_nt cdr3_aa
. TRBJ1-2 TRBV18 . TGTGCCAGCTCACCACTAGCAACCGATGGCTACACCTTC CASSPLATDGYTF
. TRBJ2-1 TRBV11-2 . TGTGCCAGCAGCGAAGGGACTTCTAATGAGCAGTTCTTC CASSEGTSNEQFF
few TRBJ1-5 TRBV4-2 TRBD1 TGTGCCAGCAGCGCAACCGGGACAGGGTTCGGTCAGCCCCAGCATTTT CASSATGTGFGQPQHF
. TRBJ1-2 TRBV5-5 . TGTGCCAGCAGCATCCGGGACACTATTAACTATGGCTACACCTTC CASSIRDTINYGYTF
. TRBJ1-2 TRBV4-1 TRBD1 TGCGCCAGCAGTCAGGGGGAAGGGGGCTACACCTTC CASSQGEGGYTF
. TRBJ2-7 TRBV5-5 . TGTGCCAGCAGCCCCGACGCGGGTGACTACGAGCAGTACTTC CASSPDAGDYEQYF
. TRBJ1-2 TRBV6-5 TRBD1 TGTGCCAGCAGATCCGGGACAGTGGATAACTATGGCTACACCTTC CASRSGTVDNYGYTF
. TRBJ1-3 TRBV18 . TGTGCCAGCTCACCAACAATACAGGGAGGGAACTCTGGAAACACCATATATTTT CASSPTIQGGNSGNTIYF
. TRBJ2-1 TRBV5-4 . TGTGCCAGCAGCGGGGAATACAATGAGCAGTTCTTC CASSGEYNEQFF
. TRBJ2-7 TRBV19 . TGTGCCAGTAGTATAGGGGACGCCTACGAGCAGTACTTC CASSIGDAYEQYF
. TRBJ1-1 TRBV5-5 TRBD1 TGTGCCAGCAGCTTCCGGACAGGGGGACGGACTGAAGCTTTCTTT CASSFRTGGRTEAFF
. TRBJ1-6 TRBV4-1 . TGCGCCAGCAGCCAGCAAAGGGTCCCACCCCTCCACTTT CASSQQRVPPLHF
. TRBJ1-2 TRBV30 TRBD1 TGTGCCACCACAGGGGTGGGTGGCTACACCTTC CATTGVGGYTF
. TRBJ2-1 TRBV5-4 TRBD2 TGTGCCAGCAGCACGAAAGCGGGAGACTATGAGCAGTTCTTC CASSTKAGDYEQFF
. TRBJ1-1 TRBV5-1 . TGCGCCAGCCACAGCGGATCCCTCGGGGTGGGGGGCTTACGGAACACTGAAGCTTTCTTT CASHSGSLGVGGLRNTEAFF